One sample yielded the 27 T cell receptor beta chains listed below, sequenced in a study of shared T cell receptors in the human thymus. The method was immunoSEQ multiplex PCR; TCRdb's version includes in-frame clones alone and lacks a portion of them. The table includes hundreds of thousands of clones, roughly 90% detected once. This sample was also put to use in a study of human thymus T cells.

Material for sequencing was thymocytes. These receptor sequences come from a boy under two years old with a congenital heart defect.

The chain couples TRBV27 to TRBJ2-2; 7 bases fit TRBD2. Germline V gives CDR1 MNHEY, CDR2 SMNVEV (reference sequence). V was clipped by 7 bases and J by 1 base; unmatched bases: 9. This CDR3 is 16 amino acids long. For the CDR3, the DNA is TGTGCCAGCACCCCATGGGCTAGCGGGAACACCGGGGAGCTGTTTTTT. Protein: CASTPWASGNTGELFF.

The gene calls are TRBV4-1 and TRBJ2-5; tentatively, D is TRBD1 (6 bases). V lost 2 bases, J lost 5 bases, and 24 bases lay in between. The CDR3 length is 18 residues. Per the germline V gene, CDR1 is MGHRA and CDR2 is YSYEKL. CDR3 coding DNA: TGCGCCAGCAGCCAAACTAATCTCGGACTCGAAAGGGGGGAGACCCAGTACTTC. Encoded protein: CASSQTNLGLERGETQYF.

The chain is built from TRBV6-5 and TRBJ1-2, with unresolved D. V was trimmed by 7 bases and J by 7 bases, leaving 13 bases between them. This CDR3 spans 12 amino acids. In germline, CDR1 is MNHEY, CDR2 SVGAGI. CDR3 coding DNA: TGTGCCAGCATTCAACCCCCGGGTGGCTACACCTTC. It translates to CASIQPPGGYTF.

The V and J genes are TRBV2 and TRBJ2-5; D remains unclear. The CDR3 consists of 13 residues. The ends were cut back, 7 bases at V and 5 bases at J, with 14 bases in the middle. The germline V gene has CDR1 SNHLY and CDR2 FYNNEI. As DNA, the CDR3 is TGTGCCAGCATGCGTCTTCCGAGGGAGACCCAGTACTTC. Residues: CASMRLPRETQYF.

This clone was detected only a few times. CDR3 residues: CASSPHSIPSVSTDTQYF. The CDR3 DNA reads as TGTGCCAGCAGTCCCCACTCCATCCCTAGCGTTAGCACAGATACGCAGTATTTT. The rearrangement uses TRBV27 and TRBJ2-3, with D possibly matching TRBD2 (6 bases). V lost 5 bases and J lost 0, with 21 bases in between. The CDR3 totals 18 residues. CDR1 and CDR2 (germline): MNHEY, SMNVEV (reference sequence).

A few counts support this clone. This chain links TRBV2 with TRBJ2-7; no reliable D call. Germline V gene lookup returns CDR1 SNHLY and CDR2 FYNNEI. V lost 1 base and J 2 bases, leaving 6 bases between the germline ends. CDR3 size: 13 residues. The CDR3 protein is CASSEGAPYEQYF. CDR3 sequence (DNA): TGTGCCAGCAGTGAAGGGGCCCCCTACGAGCAGTACTTC.

This CDR3 is CASSRAANYGYTF. CDR3 in DNA: TGTGCCAGCAGCCGCGCGGCTAACTATGGCTACACCTTC. The gene calls are TRBV14 and TRBJ1-2; D remains ambiguous. Trimming stripped 4 bases from V and 0 bases from J, with 6 bases between. This CDR3 has 13 amino acids. CDR1 and CDR2 (germline): SGHDN, FVKESK.

The chain joins TRBV4-2 to TRBJ2-7; 8 nucleotides line up with TRBD1. Trimming took 5 bases from V and 5 from J; bases not matched to a gene: 14. The CDR3 is made up of 16 amino acids. CDR1 is LGHNA, CDR2 YNFKEQ, per germline. The CDR3, as DNA: TGTGCCAGCAGCGATACGGACTGGACAGGGACCGACGAGCAGTACTTC. This translates into CASSDTDWTGTDEQYF.

The rearrangement uses TRBV12-5 and TRBJ2-1; D unresolved. Trimming shortened V by 7 bases and J by 11 bases, and 18 bases separated the two germline ends. The CDR3 extends over 13 amino acids. The germline V gene encodes CDR1 LGHNT and CDR2 FRNRAP. CDR3 nucleotide sequence: TGTGCTAGTGCCCATAATGAGGAATGTAAGCAGTTCTTC. Amino acids: CASAHNEECKQFF.

This clone has more than one count but fewer than ten. The CDR3 DNA reads TGTGCCAGCAGCCCTCCAGGACTAGCCCTCCACGAGCAGTACTTC. Translated: CASSPPGLALHEQYF. V usage is TRBV5-4 and J usage is TRBJ2-7; 8 positions match TRBD2. The V and J ends lost 4 bases and 5 bases, in that order; junction bases with no gene match: 11. Germline V gene sequence: CDR1 SGHNT, CDR2 YYREEE (reference sequence). CDR3 size: 15 residues.

J is TRBJ2-7 and V is TRBV7-2; TRBD2 matches 9 bases. Germline-derived CDR1 and CDR2 are SGHTA and FQGNSA. V shed 0 bases and J 2 bases; nucleotides not matched to a gene: 5. The CDR3 totals 16 residues. CDR3 coding DNA: TGTGCCAGCAGCTTAGCCGGGCTAGCGGGAACCTACGAGCAGTACTTC. It codes for CASSLAGLAGTYEQYF. Combining the CDR3 with reference TRBV7-2 and TRBJ2-7 gives the whole variable domain GAGVSQSPSNKVTEKGKDVELRCDPISGHTALYWYRQSLGQGLEFLIYFQGNSAPDKSGLPSDRFSAERTGGSVSTLTIQRTQQEDSAVYLCASSLAGLAGTYEQYFGPGTRLTVT.

This clone was observed a single time. The chain uses TRBV13 and TRBJ2-7; D uncertain. The V end lost 0 bases, the J end lost 7 bases, and 13 bases lay between the germline ends. The CDR3 length is 14 residues. CDR1 is PRHDT and CDR2 is FYEKMQ in the germline V gene (reference sequence). The CDR3 nucleotides are TGTGCCAGCAGCTTAGGCCCTAGGTTCTGGGAGCAGTACTTC. Its protein is CASSLGPRFWEQYF.

This clone showed up just a few times. This rearrangement joins TRBV4-3 to TRBJ1-4; the D gene is possibly TRBD1 (6 bases). The CDR3 is 11 residues long. The germline V and J ends were trimmed by 8 bases and 13 bases, with 14 bases remaining between them. Germline loops: CDR1 LGHNA, CDR2 YSLEER. The CDR3 protein is CASGKRGGLFF. The CDR3 nucleotides read TGCGCCAGCGGAAAGAGGGGGGGACTGTTTTTT.

This chain connects TRBV27 to TRBJ1-6, with TRBD1 matching over 9 bases. The germline V gene has CDR1 MNHEY and CDR2 SMNVEV (reference sequence). The CDR3 loop spans 14 amino acids. V lost 5 bases to trimming and J lost 9 bases; unmatched junction nucleotides: 5. The DNA of the CDR3 is TGTGCCAGCAGTGCAAGACAGGGGGGTTCACCCCTCCACTTT. Residues: CASSARQGGSPLHF.

The chain recombines TRBV5-1 with TRBJ1-6; 8 positions match TRBD1. Germline assignment: CDR1 SGHRS and CDR2 YFSETQ. The CDR3 covers 14 residues. With 3 bases clipped from V and 8 bases from J, the junction kept 4 bases outside the gene matches. This CDR3 is CASSSTGEDSPLHF. The CDR3 DNA sequence: TGCGCCAGCAGCTCGACAGGGGAGGATTCACCCCTCCACTTT.

The chain is built from TRBV2 and TRBJ2-3, with TRBD2 matching 8 bases. Per the germline V gene, CDR1 is SNHLY and CDR2 is FYNNEI. Germline trimming cut 5 bases from V and 4 bases from J; bases unmatched to any gene: 5. The CDR3 is made up of 14 amino acids. CDR3 protein: CASSLAGGADTQYF. The CDR3 DNA is TGTGCCAGCAGTCTAGCGGGTGGGGCAGATACGCAGTATTTT.

The rearrangement links TRBV5-1 to TRBJ2-1, with D possibly matching TRBD2 (5 bases). CDR1 is SGHRS, CDR2 YFSETQ, per germline. Trimming removed 5 bases at V and 7 bases at J, with 22 bases between. CDR3 size: 16 residues. CDR3 coding DNA: TGCGCCAGCAGACCTGAGAGGGAGCCGCTCTGGAATGAGCAGTTCTTC. Its translation is CASRPEREPLWNEQFF.

CDR3 coding DNA: TGTGCCAGCAGCCACAGGGGCACCTCCTACGAGCAGTACTTC. Protein sequence: CASSHRGTSYEQYF. The chain combines TRBV11-3 with TRBJ2-7; 7 bases are a match to TRBD1. Germline V gene lookup returns CDR1 SGHNT and CDR2 YENEEA. There are 14 residues in the CDR3. With 5 bases clipped from V and 0 bases from J, the junction kept 4 bases outside the gene matches.

The chain uses TRBV27 and TRBJ2-7; 11 bases match TRBD2. The V segment lost 9 bases and the J segment 3 bases; nucleotides outside the gene matches: 7. Germline lookup yields CDR1 MNHEY and CDR2 SMNVEV (reference sequence). The CDR3 is made up of 14 amino acids. Written as DNA, the CDR3 is TGTGCCAGGCCAGGGACTAGCGGATACTACGAGCAGTACTTC. Translating gives CARPGTSGYYEQYF.

The V gene is TRBV5-8, the J gene TRBJ1-5, with 7 bases matching TRBD1. The CDR3 length is 17 residues. Germline V gives CDR1 SGHTS, CDR2 YDEGEE. Trimming removed 4 bases from V and 2 bases from J; junction bases left unmatched: 12. This CDR3 reads CASSARGQGCGNQPQHF. Here the CDR3 DNA reads TGTGCCAGCAGCGCTAGGGGGCAGGGCTGCGGCAATCAGCCCCAGCATTTT.

The rearrangement uses TRBV28 and TRBJ2-7; D not certain. This CDR3 is built from 17 residues. The germline V and J ends were trimmed by 5 bases and 3 bases, with 23 bases remaining between them. Germline V lookup: CDR1 MDHEN, CDR2 SYDVKM. Here the CDR3 reads CASSVRITPNPNYEQYF. DNA of the CDR3: TGTGCCAGCAGTGTCAGGATTACCCCTAACCCTAACTACGAGCAGTACTTC.

V is TRBV27 and J is TRBJ2-1; the match to TRBD1 covers 10 bases. V lost 5 bases and J lost 6; bases outside the gene matches: 4. The germline gives CDR1 MNHEY, CDR2 SMNVEV (reference sequence). The CDR3 consists of 14 residues. This CDR3 reads CASSLRDRGNEQFF. As DNA, the CDR3 is TGTGCCAGCAGTCTCCGGGACAGGGGCAATGAGCAGTTCTTC.

The chain couples TRBV6-4 to TRBJ2-2, with TRBD2 as a possible D gene (8 bases). Trimming took off 8 bases at V and 3 bases at J, with 13 bases between the two ends. The CDR3 spans 14 residues. Germline V gives CDR1 MRHNA, CDR2 SNTAGT. DNA for the CDR3: TGTGCCAGCCGGGAGGGGGCCCACACCGGGGAGCTGTTTTTT. Translated, it gives CASREGAHTGELFF.

The genes are TRBV19 and TRBJ2-7, with 10 nucleotides matching TRBD2. The CDR3 loop spans 15 amino acids. CDR1 is LNHDA, CDR2 SQIVND, per germline (reference sequence). The V gene end was trimmed by 5 bases and the J gene end by 0 bases; junction bases not matched to a gene: 4. CDR3 protein: CASSQGLASSYEQYF. In DNA, the CDR3 is TGTGCCAGTAGTCAGGGACTAGCGTCCTCCTACGAGCAGTACTTC.

The table lists this clone with a few counts. This sequence joins TRBV7-2 and TRBJ2-2; 9 nucleotides agree with TRBD2. The junction had 10 bases not matched to a gene; V was cut back by 5 bases and J by 6 bases. The CDR3 sequence is 16 residues long. The germline gives CDR1 SGHTA, CDR2 FQGNSA. The CDR3 bases are TGTGCCAGCAGCCCAATAGCGGGAGAGAGCGCCGGGGAGCTGTTTTTT. Protein sequence: CASSPIAGESAGELFF. Supplemented by reference TRBV7-2 and TRBJ2-2, the full variable domain reads GAGVSQSPSNKVTEKGKDVELRCDPISGHTALYWYRQSLGQGLEFLIYFQGNSAPDKSGLPSDRFSAERTGGSVSTLTIQRTQQEDSAVYLCASSPIAGESAGELFFGEGSRLTVL.

The chain uses TRBV5-6 and TRBJ2-1, with a possible D match to TRBD2 (5 bases). Germline values: CDR1 SGHDT, CDR2 YYEEEE. Trimming cost V 0 bases and J 8 bases, with 9 bases left between them. This CDR3 has 13 amino acids. CDR3 nucleotide sequence: TGTGCCAGCAGCTTGGCCGGGGATTATGAGCAGTTCTTC. This codes for CASSLAGDYEQFF.

The CDR3: CASSLQSIVMRSYNEQFF. The CDR3 region has the DNA TGTGCCAGCAGCTTGCAAAGCATAGTGATGCGCTCCTACAATGAGCAGTTCTTC. The V and J genes are TRBV7-9 and TRBJ2-1; D is unresolved. The V end lost 3 bases, the J end lost 0 bases, and 18 bases lay between the germline ends. CDR3 length: 18 amino acids. Germline loops: CDR1 SEHNR, CDR2 FQNEAQ (reference sequence).